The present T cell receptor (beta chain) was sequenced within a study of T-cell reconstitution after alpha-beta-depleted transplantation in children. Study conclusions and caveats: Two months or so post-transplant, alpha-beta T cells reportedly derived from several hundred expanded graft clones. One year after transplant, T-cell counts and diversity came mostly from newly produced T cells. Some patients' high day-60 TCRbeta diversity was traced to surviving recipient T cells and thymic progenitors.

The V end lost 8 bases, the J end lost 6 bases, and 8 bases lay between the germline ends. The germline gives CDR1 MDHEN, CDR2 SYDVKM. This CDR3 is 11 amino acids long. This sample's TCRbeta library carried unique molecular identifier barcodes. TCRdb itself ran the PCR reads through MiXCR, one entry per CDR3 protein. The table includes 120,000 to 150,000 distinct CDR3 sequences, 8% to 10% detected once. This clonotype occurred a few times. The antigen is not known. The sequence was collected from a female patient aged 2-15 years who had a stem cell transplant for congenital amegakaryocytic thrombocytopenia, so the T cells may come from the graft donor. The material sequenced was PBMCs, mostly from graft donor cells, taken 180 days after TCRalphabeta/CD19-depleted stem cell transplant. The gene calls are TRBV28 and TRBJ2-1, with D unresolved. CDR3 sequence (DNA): TGTGCCAGCGAAATTAGCAATGAGCAGTTCTTC. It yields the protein CASEISNEQFF.